This paragraph covers one TCR beta chain sequence. Its antigen remains unknown. The germline V gene encodes CDR1 SGHVS and CDR2 FQNEAQ. The CDR3 loop spans 20 amino acids. J was trimmed by 4 bases and V by 4 bases; bases with no gene match: 21. It was RNA transcripts that yielded the amplified TCR beta CDR3 regions. Primed by the HTBI set, a first-round RT-PCR was run on the TCR CDR3. TCRdb called the multiplex PCR reads again in MiXCR, with one record for every CDR3 protein. The table lists about 360,000 distinct CDR3 sequences, 15% to 19% of them singletons. These data come from a study of T cells in Graves' hyperthyroidism and ophthalmopathy. Study summary: Peripheral blood was taken when the disease was first diagnosed, before any treatment began. Study-level results: Blood also contained most expanded thyroid clonotypes above 0.001. The model foresaw ophthalmopathy a median 6.5 months prior to onset.

Approximately 9.3 ml of fresh peripheral blood supplied the PBMCs. This clonotype was obtained from a woman between 18 and 30 years old with Graves' hyperthyroidism that later progressed to Graves' ophthalmopathy. The rearrangement uses TRBV7-8 and TRBJ2-7; 11 nucleotides match TRBD2. Sequencing used blood. In DNA, the CDR3 is TGTGCCAGCAGCTCCAGTCGGGTTCGAATAGCGGGAGGGAAGAGTTACGAGCAGTACTTC. It is translated as CASSSSRVRIAGGKSYEQYF.